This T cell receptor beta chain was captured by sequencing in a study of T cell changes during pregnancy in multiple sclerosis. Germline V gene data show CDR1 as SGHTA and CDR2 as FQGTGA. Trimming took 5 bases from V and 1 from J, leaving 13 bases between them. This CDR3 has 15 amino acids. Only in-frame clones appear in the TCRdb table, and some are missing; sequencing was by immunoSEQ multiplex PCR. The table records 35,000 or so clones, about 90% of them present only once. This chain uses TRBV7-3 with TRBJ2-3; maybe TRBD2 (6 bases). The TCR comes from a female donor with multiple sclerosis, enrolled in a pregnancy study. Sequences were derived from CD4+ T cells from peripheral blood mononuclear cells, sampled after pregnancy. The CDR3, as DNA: TGTGCCAGCAGCATTACCTCTAGCGGCACAGATACGCAGTATTTT. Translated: CASSITSSGTDTQYF. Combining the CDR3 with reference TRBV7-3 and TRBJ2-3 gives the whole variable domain GAGVSQTPSNKVTEKGKYVELRCDPISGHTALYWYRQSLGQGPEFLIYFQGTGAADDSGLPNDRFFAVRPEGSVSTLKIQRTERGDSAVYLCASSITSSGTDTQYFGPGTRLTVL.